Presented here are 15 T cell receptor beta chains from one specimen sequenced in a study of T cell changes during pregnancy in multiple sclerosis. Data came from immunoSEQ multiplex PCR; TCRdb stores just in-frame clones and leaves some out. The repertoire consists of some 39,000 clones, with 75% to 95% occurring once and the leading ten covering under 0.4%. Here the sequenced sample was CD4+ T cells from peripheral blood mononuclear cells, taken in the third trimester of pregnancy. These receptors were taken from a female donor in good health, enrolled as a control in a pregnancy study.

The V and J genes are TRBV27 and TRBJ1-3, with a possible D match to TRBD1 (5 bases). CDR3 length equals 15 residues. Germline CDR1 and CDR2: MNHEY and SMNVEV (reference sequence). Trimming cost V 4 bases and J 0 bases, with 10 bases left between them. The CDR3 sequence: CASSSTGFSGNTIYF. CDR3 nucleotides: TGTGCCAGCAGTTCAACAGGTTTCTCTGGAAACACCATATATTTT.

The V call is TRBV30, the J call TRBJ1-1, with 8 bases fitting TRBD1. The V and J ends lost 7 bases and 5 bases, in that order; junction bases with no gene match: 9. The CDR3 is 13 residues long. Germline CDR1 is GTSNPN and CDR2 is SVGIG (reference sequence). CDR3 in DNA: TGTGCCTCCCTACAGGGGGATAGGACTGAAGCTTTCTTT. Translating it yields CASLQGDRTEAFF.

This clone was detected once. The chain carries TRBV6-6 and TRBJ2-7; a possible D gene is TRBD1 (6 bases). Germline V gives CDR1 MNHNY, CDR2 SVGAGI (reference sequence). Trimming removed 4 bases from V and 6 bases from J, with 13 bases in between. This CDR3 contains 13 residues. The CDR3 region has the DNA TGTGCCAGCAGTTCAGGGGCCCCGGGCGAGCAGTACTTC. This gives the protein CASSSGAPGEQYF.

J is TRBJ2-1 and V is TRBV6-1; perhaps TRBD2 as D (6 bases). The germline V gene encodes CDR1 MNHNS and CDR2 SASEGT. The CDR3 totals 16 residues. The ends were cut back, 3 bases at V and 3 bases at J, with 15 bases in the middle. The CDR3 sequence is CASSERGSSYYNEQFF. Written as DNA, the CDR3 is TGTGCCAGCAGTGAGCGGGGTAGCTCCTACTACAATGAGCAGTTCTTC.

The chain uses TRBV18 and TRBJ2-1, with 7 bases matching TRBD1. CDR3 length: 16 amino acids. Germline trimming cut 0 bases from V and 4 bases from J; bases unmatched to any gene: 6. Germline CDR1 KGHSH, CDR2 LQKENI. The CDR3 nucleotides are TGTGCCAGCTCACCACCGACAGGGAGTGGGTACAATGAGCAGTTCTTC. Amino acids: CASSPPTGSGYNEQFF. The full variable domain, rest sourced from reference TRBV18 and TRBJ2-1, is NAGVMQNPRHLVRRRGQEARLRCSPMKGHSHVYWYRQLPEEGLKFMVYLQKENIIDESGMPKERFSAEFPKEGPSILRIQQVVRGDSAAYFCASSPPTGSGYNEQFFGPGTRLTVL.

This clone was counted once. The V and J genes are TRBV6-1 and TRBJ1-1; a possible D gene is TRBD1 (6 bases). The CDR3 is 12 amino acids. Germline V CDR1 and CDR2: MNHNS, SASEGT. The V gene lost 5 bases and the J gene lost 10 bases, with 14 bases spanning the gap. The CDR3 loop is CASSQGGGGAFF. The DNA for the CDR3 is TGTGCCAGCAGTCAGGGAGGGGGGGGAGCTTTCTTT.

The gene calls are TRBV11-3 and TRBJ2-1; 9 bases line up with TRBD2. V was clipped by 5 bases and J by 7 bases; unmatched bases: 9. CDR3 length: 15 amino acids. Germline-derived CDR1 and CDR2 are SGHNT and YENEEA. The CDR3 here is CASSPSGISMNEQFF. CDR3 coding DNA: TGTGCCAGCAGCCCTAGCGGGATTTCAATGAATGAGCAGTTCTTC.

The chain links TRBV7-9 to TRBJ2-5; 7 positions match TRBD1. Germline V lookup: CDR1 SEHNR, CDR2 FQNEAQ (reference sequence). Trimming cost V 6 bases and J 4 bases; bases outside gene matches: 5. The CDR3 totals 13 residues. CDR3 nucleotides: TGTGCCAGCAGTCGACAGGGACGAGAGACCCAGTACTTC. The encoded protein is CASSRQGRETQYF.

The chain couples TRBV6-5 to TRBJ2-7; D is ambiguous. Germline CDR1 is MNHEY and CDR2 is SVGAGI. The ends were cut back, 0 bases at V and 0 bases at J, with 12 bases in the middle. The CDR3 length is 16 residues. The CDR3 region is CASSYSPTPSSYEQYF. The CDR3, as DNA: TGTGCCAGCAGTTACTCTCCCACCCCGAGCTCCTACGAGCAGTACTTC.

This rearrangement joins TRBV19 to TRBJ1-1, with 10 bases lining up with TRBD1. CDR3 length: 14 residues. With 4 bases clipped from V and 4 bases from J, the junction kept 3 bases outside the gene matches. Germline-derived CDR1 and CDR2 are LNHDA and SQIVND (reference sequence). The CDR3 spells CASSTRDRGTEAFF. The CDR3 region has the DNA TGTGCCAGTAGTACACGGGACAGGGGCACTGAAGCTTTCTTT.

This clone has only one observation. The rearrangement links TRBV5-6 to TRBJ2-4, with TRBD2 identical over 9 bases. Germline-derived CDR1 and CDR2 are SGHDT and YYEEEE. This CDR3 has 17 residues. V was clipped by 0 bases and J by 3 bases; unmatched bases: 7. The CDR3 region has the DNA TGTGCCAGCAGCTTGGTTCGGCTAGCGGGAAACAAAAACATTCAGTACTTC. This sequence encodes CASSLVRLAGNKNIQYF. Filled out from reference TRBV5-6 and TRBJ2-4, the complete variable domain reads DAGVTQSPTHLIKTRGQQVTLRCSPKSGHDTVSWYQQALGQGPQFIFQYYEEEERQRGNFPDRFSGHQFPNYSSELNVNALLLGDSALYLCASSLVRLAGNKNIQYFGAGTRLSVL.

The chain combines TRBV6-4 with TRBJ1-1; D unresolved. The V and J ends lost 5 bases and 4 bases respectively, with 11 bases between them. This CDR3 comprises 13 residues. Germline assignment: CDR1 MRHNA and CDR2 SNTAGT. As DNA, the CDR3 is TGTGCCAGCAGTCCCGAGGAGGGCACTGAAGCTTTCTTT. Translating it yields CASSPEEGTEAFF.

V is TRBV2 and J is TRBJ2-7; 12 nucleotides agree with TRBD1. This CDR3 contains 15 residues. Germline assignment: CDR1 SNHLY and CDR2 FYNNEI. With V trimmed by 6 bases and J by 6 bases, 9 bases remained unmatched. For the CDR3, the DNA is TGTGCCAGCAGCCCTTGGGGGACAGGGGGCTCCGAGCAGTACTTC. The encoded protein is CASSPWGTGGSEQYF. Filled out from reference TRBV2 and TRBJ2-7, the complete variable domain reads EPEVTQTPSHQVTQMGQEVILRCVPISNHLYFYWYRQILGQKVEFLVSFYNNEISEKSEIFDDQFSVERPDGSNFTLKIRSTKLEDSAMYFCASSPWGTGGSEQYFGPGTRLTVT.

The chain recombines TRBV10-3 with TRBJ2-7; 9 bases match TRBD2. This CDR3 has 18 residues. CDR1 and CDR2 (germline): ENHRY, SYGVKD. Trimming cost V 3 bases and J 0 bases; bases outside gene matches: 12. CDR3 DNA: TGTGCCATCAGTGATCTCCTAGCGGGAACATATTCCTCCTACGAGCAGTACTTC. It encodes CAISDLLAGTYSSYEQYF.

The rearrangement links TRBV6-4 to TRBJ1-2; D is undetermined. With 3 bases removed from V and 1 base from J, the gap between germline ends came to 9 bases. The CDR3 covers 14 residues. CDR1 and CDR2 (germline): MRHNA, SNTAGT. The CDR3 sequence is CASSESEDNYGYTF. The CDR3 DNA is TGTGCCAGCAGTGAGTCAGAGGATAACTATGGCTACACCTTC.